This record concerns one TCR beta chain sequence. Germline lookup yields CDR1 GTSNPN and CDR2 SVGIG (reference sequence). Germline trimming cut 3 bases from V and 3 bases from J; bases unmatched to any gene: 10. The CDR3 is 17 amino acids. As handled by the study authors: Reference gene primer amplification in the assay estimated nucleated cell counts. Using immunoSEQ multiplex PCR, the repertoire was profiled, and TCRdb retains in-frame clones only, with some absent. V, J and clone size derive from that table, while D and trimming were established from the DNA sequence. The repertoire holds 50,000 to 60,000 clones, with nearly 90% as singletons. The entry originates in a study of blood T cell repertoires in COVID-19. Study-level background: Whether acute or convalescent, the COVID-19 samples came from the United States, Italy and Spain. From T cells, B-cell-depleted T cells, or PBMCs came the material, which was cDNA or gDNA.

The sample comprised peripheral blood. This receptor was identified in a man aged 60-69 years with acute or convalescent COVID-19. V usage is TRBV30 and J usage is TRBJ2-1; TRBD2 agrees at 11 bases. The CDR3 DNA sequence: TGTGCCTGGAGCGCCCGGGCTCTAGCGGGGGGCTACAATGAGCAGTTCTTC. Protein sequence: CAWSARALAGGYNEQFF.